The 22 T cell receptor beta chains below were found in one sample sequenced in a study of blood T cell repertoires in COVID-19 (dated by TCRdb to 2020 to 2021). The library came from the immunoSEQ multiplex PCR assay. TCRdb carries this immuneACCESS record with in-frame sequences only. Its versions omit some clonotypes, under half of them owing to an unresolved V gene in the studies checked, with the rest unexplained. The sample data list about 180,000 clones, and over 80% of these were observed just once. The top ten clones comprise about 1.6% of the sample. The sequencing input was peripheral blood. These receptors originate from a woman in her forties or fifties with acute or convalescent COVID-19.

A few counts support this clone. The J gene is TRBJ1-2, the V gene TRBV27; 9 positions match TRBD1. This CDR3 comprises 15 residues. Germline V gene data show CDR1 as MNHEY and CDR2 as SMNVEV (reference sequence). Trimming removed 3 bases from V and 6 bases from J; junction bases left unmatched: 8. CDR3 region: CASSFGDRDSNGYTF. The DNA of the CDR3 is TGTGCCAGCAGTTTTGGGGACAGGGATTCAAATGGCTACACCTTC.

The chain carries TRBV19 and TRBJ2-1, with 7 nucleotides matching TRBD2. The V and J ends lost 5 bases and 4 bases, in that order; junction bases with no gene match: 8. The germline V gene has CDR1 LNHDA and CDR2 SQIVND (reference sequence). The CDR3 extends over 15 amino acids. CDR3 residues: CASSLASGTYNEQFF. CDR3 DNA sequence: TGTGCCAGTAGTCTGGCTAGCGGAACTTACAATGAGCAGTTCTTC.

The V and J genes are TRBV27 and TRBJ1-4, with no clear D. V was clipped by 6 bases and J by 7 bases, with 12 bases between them. This CDR3 is built from 13 residues. Germline V CDR1 and CDR2: MNHEY, SMNVEV (reference sequence). CDR3 residues: CASREAPSEKLFF. The DNA of the CDR3 is TGTGCCAGCAGGGAGGCGCCGAGTGAAAAACTGTTTTTT.

The V gene is TRBV5-4, the J gene TRBJ1-1, with 8 bases that match TRBD1. The V gene end was trimmed by 3 bases and the J gene end by 4 bases; junction bases not matched to a gene: 14. This CDR3 is 17 amino acids long. Germline loops: CDR1 SGHNT, CDR2 YYREEE (reference sequence). CDR3 loop: CASSSDRAVVGSTEAFF. CDR3 bases: TGTGCCAGCAGCTCGGACAGGGCGGTGGTTGGGAGCACTGAAGCTTTCTTT.

V is TRBV27 and J is TRBJ1-5, with D possibly being TRBD1 (6 bases). The V end was cut by 8 bases, the J end by 5 bases, with 7 bases between. Germline-derived CDR1 and CDR2 are MNHEY and SMNVEV (reference sequence). CDR3 length: 11 residues. CDR3 region: CASHRDQPQHF. The CDR3 DNA reads as TGTGCCAGCCACAGGGATCAGCCCCAGCATTTT.

This chain connects TRBV7-9 to TRBJ1-2; 9 bases line up with TRBD1. The CDR3 is 13 residues long. The V gene end was trimmed by 1 base and the J gene end by 7 bases; junction bases not matched to a gene: 1. Germline V gives CDR1 SEHNR, CDR2 FQNEAQ (reference sequence). CDR3 nucleotides: TGTGCCAGCAGCTTAGACAGGGGGCTTGGCTACACCTTC. This sequence encodes CASSLDRGLGYTF.

The V gene is TRBV10-3, the J gene TRBJ1-6; D remains unclear. This CDR3 is 13 amino acids long. Trimming removed 8 bases from V and 0 bases from J, with 5 bases in between. Germline-derived CDR1 and CDR2 are ENHRY and SYGVKD. CDR3 sequence reads: CAIVSSYNSPLHF. In nucleotides, the CDR3 is TGTGCCATCGTGAGCTCCTATAATTCACCCCTCCACTTT.

This rearrangement joins TRBV14 to TRBJ2-3; D might be TRBD1 (5 bases). Deletions cut 4 bases from V and 3 bases from J, with 17 bases between. CDR1 is SGHDN and CDR2 is FVKESK in the germline V gene. The CDR3 runs to 16 residues. The DNA of the CDR3 is TGTGCCAGCAGCCCTCAGGGCCCCCTGAGGACAGATACGCAGTATTTT. It codes for CASSPQGPLRTDTQYF.

The chain is built from TRBV19 and TRBJ2-3; 12 bases line up with TRBD2. Germline V gives CDR1 LNHDA, CDR2 SQIVND (reference sequence). Unmatched junction bases numbered 6, after V lost 6 bases and J lost 2 bases. The CDR3 is made up of 16 amino acids. Here the CDR3 DNA reads TGTGCCAGTAGAGAAGGGACTAGCGGGCCCACAGATACGCAGTATTTT. This translates into CASREGTSGPTDTQYF.

The chain employs TRBV6-5 and TRBJ2-7, with D possibly matching TRBD2 (5 bases). This CDR3 spans 15 amino acids. Germline V CDR1 and CDR2: MNHEY, SVGAGI. The germline V and J ends were trimmed by 7 bases and 6 bases, with 22 bases remaining between them. The CDR3 reads CASTVSGGGPGEQYF. The CDR3 nucleotides read TGTGCCAGCACCGTCTCAGGAGGCGGCCCGGGCGAGCAGTACTTC.

The V and J genes are TRBV7-2 and TRBJ1-1; maybe TRBD1 (5 bases). CDR1 and CDR2 (germline): SGHTA, FQGNSA. The CDR3 runs 15 residues. V lost 1 base and J 3 bases, leaving 12 bases between the germline ends. Here the CDR3 reads CASSLVGGADTEAFF. The CDR3 region has the DNA TGTGCCAGCAGCTTAGTAGGAGGGGCCGACACTGAAGCTTTCTTT.

In this sample, this clone turned up a few times. This sequence joins TRBV9 and TRBJ1-1; no definite D call. This CDR3 contains 16 residues. Germline-derived CDR1 and CDR2 are SGDLS and YYNGEE. V was trimmed by 0 bases and J by 0 bases, leaving 12 bases between them. In DNA, the CDR3 is TGTGCCAGCAGCGTAGCCGAGACGCGGATGAACACTGAAGCTTTCTTT. It is translated as CASSVAETRMNTEAFF.

V usage is TRBV6-6 and J usage is TRBJ1-2; 7 bases match TRBD1. CDR1 and CDR2 from the germline V gene are MNHNY and SVGAGI (reference sequence). V dropped 2 bases and J dropped 5; count of bases not matched to a gene: 8. The CDR3 runs to 15 residues. In DNA form, the CDR3 reads TGTGCCAGCAGTTACAGGGGACAGAGCCTATATGGCTACACCTTC. The encoded protein is CASSYRGQSLYGYTF.

DNA of the CDR3: TGTGCCAGCAGCGACACGGAGACTAGCGGCAGACACTACGAGCAGTACTTC. It yields the protein CASSDTETSGRHYEQYF. The chain recombines TRBV21-1 with TRBJ2-7; TRBD2, the table's D call, lacks a check against the DNA. TRBV21-1 is shown as a pseudogene. The CDR3 consists of 17 residues.

This chain connects TRBV14 to TRBJ1-1; 7 bases line up with TRBD1. Germline CDR1 reads SGHDN; CDR2 reads FVKESK. V lost 4 bases, J lost 9 bases, and 11 bases stayed unmatched. There are 14 residues in the CDR3. The CDR3: CASSRSGQTYQAFF. CDR3 in DNA: TGTGCCAGCAGCCGGTCGGGACAGACATACCAAGCTTTCTTT.

The V call is TRBV5-1, the J call TRBJ1-3; maybe TRBD1 (6 bases). The germline CDR1 and CDR2 sequences are SGHRS and YFSETQ. This CDR3 spans 14 amino acids. Trimming removed 4 bases at V and 8 bases at J, with 16 bases between. The CDR3 sequence: CASSAGVIGHTIYF. The CDR3 DNA sequence: TGCGCCAGCAGCGCAGGGGTCATCGGCCACACCATATATTTT.

The rearrangement uses TRBV5-1 and TRBJ2-4; D may be TRBD2 (5 bases). This CDR3 is 14 amino acids long. The germline V gene encodes CDR1 SGHRS and CDR2 YFSETQ. Trimming took 4 bases from V and 3 from J, leaving 11 bases between them. The CDR3 bases are TGCGCCAGCAGCCCGGGGTGGGTCAAAAACATTCAGTACTTC. It yields the protein CASSPGWVKNIQYF.

This clone was seen once. The chain is built from TRBV7-9 and TRBJ1-6; D remains unclear. This CDR3 comprises 11 residues. Germline V gives CDR1 SEHNR, CDR2 FQNEAQ (reference sequence). Trimming cost V 8 bases and J 9 bases, with 8 bases left between them. Here the CDR3 reads CASRRGSPLHF. For the CDR3, the DNA is TGTGCCAGCCGCCGGGGTTCACCCCTCCACTTT.

For the CDR3, the DNA is TGTGCCAGCAGCGCTTACGAGGACACCGAGCAGTACTTC. Residues: CASSAYEDTEQYF. The chain has TRBV7-2 and TRBJ2-7; tentatively, D is TRBD1 (5 bases). CDR3 length: 13 residues. Per germline, CDR1 SGHTA and CDR2 FQGNSA. V lost 5 bases to trimming and J lost 6 bases, with 14 bases between them.

This rearrangement joins TRBV5-1 to TRBJ1-4; 7 bases match TRBD1. Looked up from germline, CDR1 is SGHRS and CDR2 is YFSETQ. The CDR3 contains 15 residues. V gave up 1 base and J gave up 5 bases; unmatched junction bases: 5. This chain's CDR3 is CASSLPTGSNEKLFF. CDR3 DNA sequence: TGCGCCAGCAGCTTGCCGACAGGGTCGAATGAAAAACTGTTTTTT. The full variable domain, rest sourced from reference TRBV5-1 and TRBJ1-4, is KAGVTQTPRYLIKTRGQQVTLSCSPISGHRSVSWYQQTPGQGLQFLFEYFSETQRNKGNFPGRFSGRQFSNSRSEMNVSTLELGDSALYLCASSLPTGSNEKLFFGSGTQLSVL.

V gene TRBV11-3 combines with J gene TRBJ2-5, with TRBD2 identical over 9 bases. The CDR3 totals 18 residues. Trimming removed 2 bases from V and 2 bases from J; junction bases left unmatched: 12. Per the germline V gene, CDR1 is SGHNT and CDR2 is YENEEA. In DNA, the CDR3 is TGTGCCAGCAGCTTACTTTTCGCGACTAGCGGCGATCAAGAGACCCAGTACTTC. Translating gives CASSLLFATSGDQETQYF.

The chain uses TRBV13 and TRBJ2-7, with D possibly being TRBD1 (6 bases). Germline V gene data show CDR1 as PRHDT and CDR2 as FYEKMQ (reference sequence). The CDR3 is made up of 12 amino acids. Trimming removed 5 bases at V and 4 bases at J, with 9 bases between. The CDR3 sequence is CASSAQGYEQYF. CDR3 nucleotides: TGTGCCAGCAGCGCACAGGGTTACGAGCAGTACTTC.